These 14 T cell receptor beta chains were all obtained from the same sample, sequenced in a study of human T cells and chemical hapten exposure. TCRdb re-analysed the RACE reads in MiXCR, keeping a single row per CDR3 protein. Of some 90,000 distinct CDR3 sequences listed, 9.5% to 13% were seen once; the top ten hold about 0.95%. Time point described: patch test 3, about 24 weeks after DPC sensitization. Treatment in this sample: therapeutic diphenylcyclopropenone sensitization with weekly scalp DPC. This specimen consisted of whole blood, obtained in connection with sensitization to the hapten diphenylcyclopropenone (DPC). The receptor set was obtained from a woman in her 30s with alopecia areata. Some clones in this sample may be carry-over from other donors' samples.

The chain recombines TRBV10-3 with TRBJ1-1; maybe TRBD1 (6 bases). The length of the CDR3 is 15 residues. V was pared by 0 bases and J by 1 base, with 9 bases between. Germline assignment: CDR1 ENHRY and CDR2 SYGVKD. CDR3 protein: CAISESGTSNTEAFF. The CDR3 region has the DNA TGTGCCATCAGTGAGTCGGGGACATCGAACACTGAAGCTTTCTTT.

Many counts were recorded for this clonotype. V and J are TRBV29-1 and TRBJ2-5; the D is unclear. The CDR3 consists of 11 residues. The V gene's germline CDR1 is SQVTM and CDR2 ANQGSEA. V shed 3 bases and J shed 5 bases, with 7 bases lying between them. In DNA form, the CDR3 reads TGCAGCGTTGATCCCAGGGAGACCCAGTACTTC. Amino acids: CSVDPRETQYF. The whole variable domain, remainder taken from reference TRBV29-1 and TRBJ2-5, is SAVISQKPSRDICQRGTSLTIQCQVDSQVTMMFWYRQQPGQSLTLIATANQGSEATYESGFVIDKFPISRPNLTFSTLTVSNMSPEDSSIYLCSVDPRETQYFGPGTRLLVL.

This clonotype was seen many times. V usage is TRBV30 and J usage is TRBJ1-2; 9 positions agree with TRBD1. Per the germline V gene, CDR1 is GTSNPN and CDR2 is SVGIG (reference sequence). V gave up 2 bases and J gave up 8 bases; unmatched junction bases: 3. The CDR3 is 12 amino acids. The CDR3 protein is CAWSSDRGGYTF. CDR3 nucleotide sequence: TGTGCCTGGAGTTCCGACAGGGGGGGCTACACCTTC.

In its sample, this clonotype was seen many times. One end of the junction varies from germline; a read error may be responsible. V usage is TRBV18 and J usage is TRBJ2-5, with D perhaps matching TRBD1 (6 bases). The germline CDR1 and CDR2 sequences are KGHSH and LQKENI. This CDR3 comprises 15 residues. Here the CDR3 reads CACSPTQGSQETQYF. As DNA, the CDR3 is TGTGCCTGCTCACCCACCCAGGGGAGCCAAGAGACCCAGTACTTC.

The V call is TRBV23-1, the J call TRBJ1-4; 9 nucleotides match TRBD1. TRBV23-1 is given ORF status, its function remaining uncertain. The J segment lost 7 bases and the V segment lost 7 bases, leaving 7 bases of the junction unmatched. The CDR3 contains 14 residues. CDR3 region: CASTPTGGCEKLFF. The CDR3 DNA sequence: TGCGCCAGCACCCCGACAGGGGGGTGTGAAAAACTGTTTTTT.

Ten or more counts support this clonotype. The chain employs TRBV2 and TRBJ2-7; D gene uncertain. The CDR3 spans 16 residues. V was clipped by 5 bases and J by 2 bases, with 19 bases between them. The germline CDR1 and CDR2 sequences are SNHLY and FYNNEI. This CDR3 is CASSPGPAPRTYEQYF. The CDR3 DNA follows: TGTGCCAGCAGTCCTGGTCCGGCCCCGCGGACCTACGAGCAGTACTTC.

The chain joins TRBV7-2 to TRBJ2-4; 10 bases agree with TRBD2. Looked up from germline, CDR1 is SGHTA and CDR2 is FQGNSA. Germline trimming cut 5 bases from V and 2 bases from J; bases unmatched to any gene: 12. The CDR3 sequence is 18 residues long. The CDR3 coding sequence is TGTGCCAGCAGCACAGGCGGTCTAGCGGGAGTAACCAAAAACATTCAGTACTTC. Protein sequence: CASSTGGLAGVTKNIQYF.

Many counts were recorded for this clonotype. CDR3 sequence reads: CATSQGTGGGQPQHF. The CDR3 nucleotides are TGTGCCACCAGTCAGGGGACAGGGGGCGGCCAGCCCCAGCATTTT. The rearrangement links TRBV24-1 to TRBJ1-5; TRBD1 agrees at 12 bases. The CDR3 sequence is 15 residues long. Trimming removed 6 bases from V and 7 bases from J; junction bases left unmatched: 6. The germline CDR1 and CDR2 sequences are KGHDR and SFDVKD.

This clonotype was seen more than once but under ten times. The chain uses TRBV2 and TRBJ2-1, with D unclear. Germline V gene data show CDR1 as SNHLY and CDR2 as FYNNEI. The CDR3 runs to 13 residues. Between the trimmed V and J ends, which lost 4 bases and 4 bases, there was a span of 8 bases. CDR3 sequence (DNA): TGTGCCAGCAGTGCCGGACGGTACAATGAGCAGTTCTTC. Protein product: CASSAGRYNEQFF.

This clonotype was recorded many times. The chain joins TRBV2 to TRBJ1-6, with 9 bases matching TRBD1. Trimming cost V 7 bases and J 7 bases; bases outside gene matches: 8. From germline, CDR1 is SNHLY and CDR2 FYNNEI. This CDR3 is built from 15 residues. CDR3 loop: CASMREQGANSPLHF. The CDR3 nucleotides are TGTGCCAGCATGAGGGAACAGGGGGCGAATTCACCCCTCCACTTT.

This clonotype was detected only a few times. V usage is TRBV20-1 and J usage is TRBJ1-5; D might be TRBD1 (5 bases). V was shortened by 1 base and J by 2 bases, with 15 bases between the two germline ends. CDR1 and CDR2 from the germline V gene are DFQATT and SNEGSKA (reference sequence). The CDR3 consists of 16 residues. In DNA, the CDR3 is TGCAGTGCTAGAGTTCGGGGACCGATAGGCAATCAGCCCCAGCATTTT. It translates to CSARVRGPIGNQPQHF.

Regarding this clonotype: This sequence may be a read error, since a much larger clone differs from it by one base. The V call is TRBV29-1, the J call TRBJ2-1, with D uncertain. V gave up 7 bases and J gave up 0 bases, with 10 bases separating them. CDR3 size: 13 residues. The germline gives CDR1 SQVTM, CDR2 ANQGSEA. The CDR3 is CSGGVNSYNEQFF. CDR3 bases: TGCAGCGGAGGTGTCAACTCCTACAATGAGCAGTTCTTC.

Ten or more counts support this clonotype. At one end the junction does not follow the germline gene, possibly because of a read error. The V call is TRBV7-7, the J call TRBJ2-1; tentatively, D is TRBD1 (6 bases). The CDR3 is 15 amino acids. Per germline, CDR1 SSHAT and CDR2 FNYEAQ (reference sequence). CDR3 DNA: TGTGCTAGCAGCCCCCAGGGGACATCCTACAATGAGCAGTTCTTC. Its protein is CASSPQGTSYNEQFF. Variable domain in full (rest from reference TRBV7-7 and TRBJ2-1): GAGVSQSPRYKVTKRGQDVTLRCDPISSHATLYWYQQALGQGPEFLTYFNYEAQPDKSGLPSDRFSAERPEGSISTLTIQRTEQRDSAMYRCASSPQGTSYNEQFFGPGTRLTVL.

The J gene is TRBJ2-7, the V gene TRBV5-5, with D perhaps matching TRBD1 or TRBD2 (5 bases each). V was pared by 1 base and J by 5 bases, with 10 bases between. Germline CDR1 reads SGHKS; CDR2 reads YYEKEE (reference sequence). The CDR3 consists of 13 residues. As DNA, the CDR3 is TGTGCCAGCAGCTTGTTCGGGGACCACGAGCAGTACTTC. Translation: CASSLFGDHEQYF.